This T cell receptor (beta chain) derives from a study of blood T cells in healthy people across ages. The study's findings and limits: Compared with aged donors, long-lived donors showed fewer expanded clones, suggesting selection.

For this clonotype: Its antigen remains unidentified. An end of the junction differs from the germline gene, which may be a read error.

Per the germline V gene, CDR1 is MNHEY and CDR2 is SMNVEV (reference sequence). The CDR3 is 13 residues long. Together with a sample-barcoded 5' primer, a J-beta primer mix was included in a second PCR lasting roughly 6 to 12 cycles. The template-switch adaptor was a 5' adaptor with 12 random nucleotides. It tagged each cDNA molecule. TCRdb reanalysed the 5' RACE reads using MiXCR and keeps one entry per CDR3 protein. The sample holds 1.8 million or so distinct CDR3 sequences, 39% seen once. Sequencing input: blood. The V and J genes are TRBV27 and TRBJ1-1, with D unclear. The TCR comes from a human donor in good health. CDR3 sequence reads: CTSSRGSGTEAFF. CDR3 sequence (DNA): TGTACCAGCAGCCGAGGATCTGGCACTGAAGCTTTCTTT.